These 15 T cell receptor beta chains share one sample of origin, sequenced in a study of control samples from healthy donors and cancer patients. Assay: immunoSEQ multiplex PCR; the TCRdb copy retains only in-frame clones and omits some. Of about 200,000 clones listed, about 90% were seen once; the top ten hold less than 2%. Sequencing was done on a sample of blood. These receptors originate from a young man in good health.

This clone has a handful of counts. This rearrangement joins TRBV7-8 to TRBJ1-3, with a possible D match to TRBD1 (6 bases). Germline V gene data show CDR1 as SGHVS and CDR2 as FQNEAQ. Trimming took 1 base from V and 8 from J, leaving 24 bases between them. This CDR3 contains 18 residues. The DNA for the CDR3 is TGTGCCAGCAGCTTAGAGCAAGGGGTCGGTGGAAGGGGGGACACCATATATTTT. Its protein product is CASSLEQGVGGRGDTIYF. Together with reference TRBV7-8 and TRBJ1-3, the CDR3 gives the full variable domain: GAGVSQSPRYKVAKRGQDVALRCDPISGHVSLFWYQQALGQGPEFLTYFQNEAQLDKSGLPSDRFFAERPEGSVSTLKIQRTQQEDSAVYLCASSLEQGVGGRGDTIYFGEGSWLTVV.

This clone was observed a single time. V is TRBV4-1 and J is TRBJ1-2, with a tentative D call TRBD1 (6 bases). V lost 0 bases to trimming and J lost 4 bases, with 15 bases between them. The CDR3 covers 16 residues. Per the germline V gene, CDR1 is MGHRA and CDR2 is YSYEKL. The CDR3 DNA sequence: TGCGCCAGCAGCCAAGATGGAGCCAGGGGCACCTATGGCTACACCTTC. Amino acid sequence: CASSQDGARGTYGYTF.

The chain couples TRBV30 to TRBJ1-2, with 8 bases lining up with TRBD1. The CDR3 is made up of 14 amino acids. Germline trimming cut 4 bases from V and 4 bases from J; bases unmatched to any gene: 8. Germline CDR1 and CDR2: GTSNPN and SVGIG (reference sequence). The DNA of the CDR3 is TGTGCCTGGACACCTGGGACAGGAACCTATGGCTACACCTTC. Protein sequence: CAWTPGTGTYGYTF.

Of note for this clone: No DNA is shown, since the ends of the CDR3 on it are uncertain; the CDR3 is the one TCRdb lists. This chain uses TRBV2 with TRBJ1-2; the table assigns TRBD1, which was not confirmed against the DNA. A total of 12 residues make up the CDR3, ends included. The V gene's germline CDR1 is SNHLY and CDR2 FYNNEI. The CDR3 sequence is CASRVGQGSWTF.

Turning to this clone: Its ends do not fully match the called genes, so a read error is possible. The chain uses TRBV6-1 and TRBJ2-2; 11 bases are a match to TRBD1. The V gene's germline CDR1 is MNHNS and CDR2 SASEGT. CDR3 length equals 15 residues. The CDR3 sequence: CASSEGQGAGGELFF. Here the CDR3 DNA reads TGTGCCAGCAGCGAAGGACAGGGGGCAGGCGGGGAGCTGTTTTTT.

In this sample, this clone turned up once. This specimen includes other DNA sequences encoding the same CDR3. The V gene is TRBV12-3 or TRBV12-4, the J gene TRBJ2-7, with 7 bases matching TRBD1. The trim removed 2 bases at V and 2 bases at J, leaving 0 bases unmatched. The CDR3 spans 13 residues. As DNA, the CDR3 is TGTGCCAGCAGTTTACAGGGGGCCTACGAGCAGTACTTC. Protein sequence: CASSLQGAYEQYF.

The CDR3, as DNA: TGTGCCAGCAGTTTCGACAGGGTCTATCAGCCCCAGCATTTT. Translating it yields CASSFDRVYQPQHF. This sequence joins TRBV6-5 and TRBJ1-5, with 7 bases matching TRBD1. Trimming took 4 bases from V and 5 from J; bases not matched to a gene: 5. The CDR3 length is 14 residues. Germline V gene sequence: CDR1 MNHEY, CDR2 SVGAGI.

The genes are TRBV15 and TRBJ1-4; D ambiguous. There are 13 residues in the CDR3. With 7 bases removed from V and 1 base from J, the gap between germline ends came to 7 bases. The germline V gene has CDR1 LNHNV and CDR2 YYDKDF (reference sequence). CDR3 nucleotides: TGTGCCACCAAGACGGGAACTAATGAAAAACTGTTTTTT. Its protein product is CATKTGTNEKLFF.

This clone is a singleton in its sample. This rearrangement joins TRBV7-9 to TRBJ2-1; 9 bases are a match to TRBD2. Unmatched junction bases numbered 12, after V lost 5 bases and J lost 7 bases. The germline gives CDR1 SEHNR, CDR2 FQNEAQ (reference sequence). The CDR3 is 16 residues long. This CDR3 is CASSPLMAGGRNEQFF. In nucleotides, the CDR3 is TGTGCCAGCAGCCCGTTGATGGCGGGGGGGCGAAATGAGCAGTTCTTC. The full variable domain, its missing parts supplied by reference TRBV7-9 and TRBJ2-1, is DTGVSQNPRHKITKRGQNVTFRCDPISEHNRLYWYRQTLGQGPEFLTYFQNEAQLEKSRLLSDRFSAERPKGSFSTLEIQRTEQGDSAMYLCASSPLMAGGRNEQFFGPGTRLTVL.

V is TRBV27 and J is TRBJ1-4, with D possibly TRBD1 on 5 matching bases. Per germline, CDR1 MNHEY and CDR2 SMNVEV (reference sequence). CDR3 size: 14 residues. V was clipped by 3 bases and J by 8 bases, with 13 bases between them. The CDR3 sequence: CASSLQGVSEKLFF. The CDR3 bases are TGTGCCAGCAGTTTGCAGGGAGTGAGCGAAAAACTGTTTTTT.

This sequence joins TRBV10-3 and TRBJ1-4, with a weak D call TRBD1 (5 bases). Trimming removed 6 bases from V and 4 bases from J, with 12 bases in between. Looked up from germline, CDR1 is ENHRY and CDR2 is SYGVKD. The CDR3 loop spans 14 amino acids. CDR3 bases: TGTGCCATCAGAGGGACCTACGGTAATGAAAAACTGTTTTTT. This gives the protein CAIRGTYGNEKLFF.

In its sample, this clone was seen a few times. The chain is built from TRBV5-1 and TRBJ1-3; D not resolved. This CDR3 has 14 residues. The V end was cut by 3 bases, the J end by 2 bases, with 9 bases between. Germline CDR1 reads SGHRS; CDR2 reads YFSETQ. The CDR3 nucleotides are TGCGCCAGCAGCTCCGGCCAGACTGGAAACACCATATATTTT. Protein: CASSSGQTGNTIYF.

The V and J genes are TRBV2 and TRBJ1-1; D call uncertain. Germline assignment: CDR1 SNHLY and CDR2 FYNNEI. CDR3 length: 12 amino acids. V lost 4 bases, J lost 7 bases, and 10 bases lay in between. The CDR3 DNA reads as TGTGCCAGCAGTGTAGGCGGGGATGAAGCTTTCTTT. It encodes CASSVGGDEAFF.

This rearrangement joins TRBV7-9 to TRBJ2-3; TRBD1 aligns across 8 bases. Looked up from germline, CDR1 is SEHNR and CDR2 is FQNEAQ (reference sequence). Trimming removed 7 bases from V and 8 bases from J; junction bases left unmatched: 17. This CDR3 comprises 16 residues. For the CDR3, the DNA is TGTGCCAGCAATTTTGGACAGGGTTTAATTGTTGGTACGCAGTATTTT. It yields the protein CASNFGQGLIVGTQYF. The variable domain in full, with the rest retrieved from reference TRBV7-9 and TRBJ2-3, is DTGVSQNPRHKITKRGQNVTFRCDPISEHNRLYWYRQTLGQGPEFLTYFQNEAQLEKSRLLSDRFSAERPKGSFSTLEIQRTEQGDSAMYLCASNFGQGLIVGTQYFGPGTRLTVL.

This clone appeared a few times. The chain links TRBV5-6 to TRBJ2-7, with 8 bases fitting TRBD2. Germline loops: CDR1 SGHDT, CDR2 YYEEEE. The CDR3 is 13 residues long. The V gene end was trimmed by 3 bases and the J gene end by 7 bases; junction bases not matched to a gene: 6. This chain's CDR3 is CASSWARGGEQYF. The CDR3 region has the DNA TGTGCCAGCAGCTGGGCCCGGGGGGGAGAGCAGTACTTC.